This T cell receptor beta chain appears in the sequencing data of a study of blood T cell repertoires in COVID-19. In germline, CDR1 is SGHAT, CDR2 FQNNGV. The CDR3 is 15 residues long. As processed by the authors: Amplification from reference gene primers served as the basis for estimated nucleated cell counts. The method was immunoSEQ multiplex PCR; TCRdb's version includes in-frame clones alone and lacks a portion of them. For V, J and clone size, that table is used; D and trimming come from the DNA. In the table there are 120,000 to 150,000 clones, 85% to 90% of which are singletons. The source of this sequence is a woman between 55 and 75 years old with active COVID-19. The chain employs TRBV11-2 and TRBJ2-5; D perhaps matches TRBD2 (6 bases). The sample consisted of peripheral blood. As DNA, the CDR3 is TGTGCGAGCCGGAGATTGGGGGAGGTAGGAGAGACCCAGTACTTC. This sequence encodes CASRRLGEVGETQYF.